This TCR beta chain appears in the sequencing data of a study of Graves' ophthalmopathy and Graves' hyperthyroidism. This clonotype has at least ten counts. Excluded were patients with other autoimmune diseases, uncontrolled infections, pregnancy or lactation. Trimming removed 1 base at V and 8 bases at J, with 5 bases between. Germline CDR1 is LNHNV and CDR2 is YYDKDF (reference sequence). CDR3 length equals 12 residues. Transcripts of RNA were the source for amplifying TCR beta CDR3 regions. First-round RT-PCR used HTBI primers; second-round multiplex PCR followed. TCRdb ran MiXCR on the multiplex PCR reads and lists one entry per CDR3 protein. The repertoire has 300,000 to 500,000 distinct CDR3 sequences, 15% of them found once; the top ten carry about 7%.

The sample comprised peripheral blood. The V and J genes are TRBV15 and TRBJ1-4; D is undetermined. The receptor was isolated from a woman in her late teens or twenties with stable Graves' hyperthyroidism. The CDR3 spells CATSRVGEKLFF. The DNA of the CDR3 is TGTGCCACCAGCAGAGTTGGCGAAAAACTGTTTTTT.